The 32 T cell receptor beta chains in this list originate from one sample, sequenced in a study of T cell responses to AZD1222 COVID-19 vaccine. Produced via immunoSEQ multiplex PCR; TCRdb's table is partial and in-frame only. The sample shows around 77,000 clones, roughly 90% of them seen only once. Source: peripheral blood, taken on day 0 of AZD1222 vaccination. The receptors derive from an adult in good health.

In its sample, this clone was seen a few times. This chain uses TRBV5-1 with TRBJ2-7; tentative D call: TRBD2 (6 bases). The ends were cut back, 4 bases at V and 3 bases at J, with 17 bases in the middle. The germline gives CDR1 SGHRS, CDR2 YFSETQ. This CDR3 is built from 15 residues. The CDR3 coding sequence is TGCGCCAGCAGCACGGGGGTGGGAGGTAACTACGAGCAGTACTTC. Translated, it gives CASSTGVGGNYEQYF.

The chain links TRBV18 to TRBJ1-6; perhaps TRBD1 as D (5 bases). Germline V gene lookup returns CDR1 KGHSH and CDR2 LQKENI. Trimming pared 4 bases from V and 0 bases from J, leaving 13 bases between. This CDR3 is built from 17 residues. This chain's CDR3 is CASSQGVTSSYNSPLHF. CDR3 bases: TGTGCCAGCTCACAAGGGGTGACTAGCTCCTATAATTCACCCCTCCACTTT.

The CDR3 DNA reads TGTGCCAGCAGTACCACAGGGCACTATGGCTACACCTTC. Translation gives CASSTTGHYGYTF. This chain joins TRBV28 and TRBJ1-2; D is possibly TRBD1 (6 bases). The germline gives CDR1 MDHEN, CDR2 SYDVKM. This CDR3 comprises 13 residues. V was pared by 5 bases and J by 3 bases, with 10 bases between.

The V gene is TRBV5-1, the J gene TRBJ2-3; D is ambiguous. Germline values: CDR1 SGHRS, CDR2 YFSETQ. V gave up 2 bases and J gave up 3 bases, with 16 bases separating them. This CDR3 comprises 16 residues. DNA of the CDR3: TGCGCCAGCAGCTTCACAGCCCCCTATGGGACAGATACGCAGTATTTT. It specifies CASSFTAPYGTDTQYF.

This chain joins TRBV29-1 and TRBJ2-3, with TRBD1 identical over 8 bases. V shed 7 bases and J 4 bases; nucleotides not matched to a gene: 13. The germline V gene encodes CDR1 SQVTM and CDR2 ANQGSEA. CDR3 size: 15 residues. The CDR3 loop reads CSAEGAGGAPDTQYF. CDR3 coding DNA: TGCAGCGCGGAGGGCGCAGGGGGCGCCCCAGATACGCAGTATTTT.

The chain combines TRBV7-9 with TRBJ1-5; D call uncertain. Germline V CDR1 and CDR2: SEHNR, FQNEAQ (reference sequence). The CDR3 spans 13 residues. V was shortened by 1 base and J by 6 bases, with 7 bases between the two germline ends. Here the CDR3 DNA reads TGTGCCAGCAGCTTAGTTGGTTTTCAGCCCCAGCATTTT. It is translated as CASSLVGFQPQHF.

The chain is built from TRBV6-2 or TRBV6-3 and TRBJ2-1; possibly TRBD2 for D (5 bases). Germline assignment: CDR1 MNHEY and CDR2 SVGEGT. Trimming left V 4 bases short and J 6 bases short, with 10 bases between. The CDR3 sequence is 13 residues long. CDR3 protein: CASSSNRGNEQFF. CDR3 bases: TGTGCCAGCAGTTCCAATCGGGGCAATGAGCAGTTCTTC.

The count of this clone is one. The chain combines TRBV15 with TRBJ1-3; the D gene is possibly TRBD1 (5 bases). The CDR3 is 16 residues long. The V gene's germline CDR1 is LNHNV and CDR2 YYDKDF (reference sequence). Between the trimmed V and J ends, which lost 0 bases and 2 bases, there was a span of 11 bases. The CDR3 nucleotides read TGTGCCACCAGCAGAGATCCAGGGCCCACTGGAAACACCATATATTTT. Its translation is CATSRDPGPTGNTIYF.

The chain is built from TRBV28 and TRBJ1-2; possibly TRBD1 for D (6 bases). Germline values: CDR1 MDHEN, CDR2 SYDVKM. The CDR3 is made up of 14 amino acids. Trimming left V 5 bases short and J 8 bases short, with 18 bases between. In DNA, the CDR3 is TGTGCCAGCAGTCTTGATCCTCAGGGGAGCGGCTACACCTTC. Its translation is CASSLDPQGSGYTF.

The chain combines TRBV29-1 with TRBJ2-7, with TRBD2 as a possible D gene (5 bases). There are 13 residues in the CDR3. CDR1 is SQVTM, CDR2 ANQGSEA, per germline. V was shortened by 6 bases and J by 5 bases, with 17 bases between the two germline ends. The DNA of the CDR3 is TGCAGCGTCGCCCCCGACTACGGAAACGAGCAGTACTTC. It codes for CSVAPDYGNEQYF.

Here the CDR3 reads CASSLYYDSYEQYF. CDR3 nucleotide sequence: TGTGCCAGCAGTTTATACTATGACTCCTACGAGCAGTACTTC. The chain has TRBV27 and TRBJ2-7; the D is unclear. CDR3 size: 14 residues. V lost 1 base and J 0 bases, leaving 7 bases between the germline ends. CDR1 and CDR2 from the germline V gene are MNHEY and SMNVEV (reference sequence).

The rearrangement uses TRBV29-1 and TRBJ2-7; the D is unclear. The CDR3 covers 11 residues. The V gene's germline CDR1 is SQVTM and CDR2 ANQGSEA. V dropped 4 bases and J dropped 2 bases, with 6 bases sitting between them. The CDR3 reads CSVAQAYEQYF. The CDR3, as DNA: TGCAGCGTTGCGCAAGCCTACGAGCAGTACTTC.

The V gene is TRBV12-3 or TRBV12-4, the J gene TRBJ1-2; 9 positions agree with TRBD1. The CDR3 has 12 amino acids. Trimming took 5 bases from V and 8 from J; bases not matched to a gene: 3. CDR3 amino acids: CASSTGGSGYTF. The CDR3 DNA is TGTGCCAGCAGTACAGGGGGCAGCGGCTACACCTTC.

This rearrangement joins TRBV19 to TRBJ1-2, with D unclear. The CDR3 runs 15 residues. V was trimmed by 1 base and J by 4 bases, leaving 13 bases between them. The germline V gene encodes CDR1 LNHDA and CDR2 SQIVND (reference sequence). CDR3 loop: CASSIAPAEGYGYTF. In DNA form, the CDR3 reads TGTGCCAGTAGTATAGCACCGGCCGAAGGCTATGGCTACACCTTC.

The chain uses TRBV6-4 and TRBJ2-1; 7 bases fit TRBD2. The CDR3 has 15 amino acids. Germline-derived CDR1 and CDR2 are MRHNA and SNTAGT. Trimming cost V 2 bases and J 5 bases; bases outside gene matches: 6. The CDR3 loop reads CASSDGLEPHNEQFF. CDR3 DNA sequence: TGTGCCAGCAGTGACGGACTAGAACCCCACAATGAGCAGTTCTTC.

The V gene is TRBV5-1, the J gene TRBJ1-1, with D perhaps matching TRBD1 (6 bases). There are 15 residues in the CDR3. Germline values: CDR1 SGHRS, CDR2 YFSETQ. Trimming left V 0 bases short and J 5 bases short, with 14 bases between. Here the CDR3 reads CASSLEPGAKTEAFF. The CDR3 region has the DNA TGCGCCAGCAGCTTGGAGCCGGGGGCGAAAACTGAAGCTTTCTTT.

The genes are TRBV30 and TRBJ1-1; no clear D. This CDR3 has 11 amino acids. The germline V gene has CDR1 GTSNPN and CDR2 SVGIG (reference sequence). Trimming took off 3 bases at V and 4 bases at J, with 6 bases between the two ends. The CDR3 protein is CAWRELTEAFF. CDR3 sequence (DNA): TGTGCCTGGAGGGAGCTCACTGAAGCTTTCTTT.

The V and J genes are TRBV7-8 and TRBJ2-3; unclear D gene. The CDR3 has 14 residues. The germline V gene encodes CDR1 SGHVS and CDR2 FQNEAQ. Deletions cut 1 base from V and 0 bases from J, with 5 bases between. CDR3 protein: CASSLVGSTDTQYF. CDR3 bases: TGTGCCAGCAGCTTAGTGGGAAGCACAGATACGCAGTATTTT.

The CDR3 region has the DNA TGTGCCAGTAGTAGCCCGCGGGTGGGGGCAGCTGGCTACACCTTC. Its protein is CASSSPRVGAAGYTF. This sequence joins TRBV19 and TRBJ1-2, with D tentatively TRBD1 (6 bases). V lost 4 bases, J lost 7 bases, and 19 bases lay in between. CDR1 is LNHDA, CDR2 SQIVND, per germline (reference sequence). This CDR3 is built from 15 residues.

The V and J genes are TRBV6-5 and TRBJ2-1; D tentatively fits TRBD1 or TRBD2 (5 bases each). Germline V lookup: CDR1 MNHEY, CDR2 SVGAGI. The CDR3 covers 15 residues. Trimming took off 6 bases at V and 0 bases at J, with 12 bases between the two ends. CDR3 bases: TGTGCCAGCAGCGCCGGGGCTAGCTCCTACAATGAGCAGTTCTTC. It is translated as CASSAGASSYNEQFF.

The V call is TRBV28, the J call TRBJ1-2; TRBD1 is a possible D gene (5 bases). Trimming removed 1 base at V and 8 bases at J, with 17 bases between. CDR3 length equals 15 residues. The germline V gene has CDR1 MDHEN and CDR2 SYDVKM. This chain's CDR3 is CASSLYRGQGRGYTF. CDR3 coding DNA: TGTGCCAGCAGTTTATACCGGGGCCAGGGCCGCGGCTACACCTTC.

V is TRBV27 and J is TRBJ1-3; 9 bases line up with TRBD1. CDR3 length: 14 residues. Trimming cost V 5 bases and J 6 bases; bases outside gene matches: 5. Per germline, CDR1 MNHEY and CDR2 SMNVEV (reference sequence). The CDR3 loop is CASSQDRGENTIYF. Written as DNA, the CDR3 is TGTGCCAGCAGTCAAGACAGGGGGGAAAACACCATATATTTT.

This chain connects TRBV7-9 to TRBJ2-7; TRBD1 agrees at 9 bases. V shed 1 base and J 11 bases; nucleotides not matched to a gene: 6. The CDR3 is 13 residues long. Germline CDR1 is SEHNR and CDR2 is FQNEAQ (reference sequence). This CDR3 is CASSLGGQGFEYF. CDR3 coding DNA: TGTGCCAGCAGCTTAGGGGGACAGGGTTTCGAGTACTTC.

The sample holds a few counts of this clone. This chain connects TRBV2 to TRBJ1-5, with TRBD1 matching over 8 bases. The V and J ends lost 6 bases and 0 bases, in that order; junction bases with no gene match: 4. Per the germline V gene, CDR1 is SNHLY and CDR2 is FYNNEI. The CDR3 consists of 15 residues. As DNA, the CDR3 is TGTGCCAGCAGCCAGGGGGCCGTTAGCAATCAGCCCCAGCATTTT. Amino acids: CASSQGAVSNQPQHF.

This chain links TRBV27 with TRBJ2-7; D ambiguous. The V gene lost 4 bases and the J gene lost 2 bases, with 15 bases spanning the gap. Germline CDR1 is MNHEY and CDR2 is SMNVEV (reference sequence). The CDR3 extends over 15 amino acids. CDR3 residues: CASSSYTSGPYEQYF. In DNA, the CDR3 is TGTGCCAGCAGTTCATATACCTCTGGTCCCTACGAGCAGTACTTC.

The chain links TRBV27 to TRBJ1-3; D ambiguous. Trimming pared 2 bases from V and 1 base from J, leaving 6 bases between. The V gene's germline CDR1 is MNHEY and CDR2 SMNVEV (reference sequence). The CDR3 spans 14 residues. The CDR3 nucleotides read TGTGCCAGCAGTTTAACAGTATCTGGAAACACCATATATTTT. It is translated as CASSLTVSGNTIYF.

The rearrangement uses TRBV6-2 or TRBV6-3 and TRBJ2-7, with TRBD2 as a possible D gene (7 bases). The germline CDR1 and CDR2 sequences are MNHEY and SVGEGT. With 0 bases removed from V and 5 bases from J, the gap between germline ends came to 17 bases. The CDR3 totals 16 residues. The CDR3 protein is CASSYSGRGGLDEQYF. The CDR3 region has the DNA TGTGCCAGCAGTTACTCTGGCAGGGGAGGGCTCGACGAGCAGTACTTC.

V and J are TRBV19 and TRBJ1-2, with D tentatively TRBD1 (5 bases). V was shortened by 3 bases and J by 4 bases, with 21 bases between the two germline ends. Per germline, CDR1 LNHDA and CDR2 SQIVND (reference sequence). The CDR3 length is 17 residues. CDR3 in DNA: TGTGCCAGTAGTATCCGGACATCTAGACTAATTGCCTATGGCTACACCTTC. Translated: CASSIRTSRLIAYGYTF.

The chain has TRBV4-1 and TRBJ1-4; 7 positions agree with TRBD1. With V trimmed by 0 bases and J by 5 bases, 9 bases remained unmatched. CDR1 and CDR2 from the germline V gene are MGHRA and YSYEKL. This CDR3 is 17 amino acids long. CDR3 DNA: TGCGCCAGCAGCCAAGATATTATGCCAGGGGGGAATGAAAAACTGTTTTTT. It is translated as CASSQDIMPGGNEKLFF.

The V gene is TRBV4-3, the J gene TRBJ1-5, with D perhaps matching TRBD1 (6 bases). The germline gives CDR1 LGHNA, CDR2 YSLEER. The V gene lost 0 bases and the J gene lost 5 bases, with 11 bases spanning the gap. The CDR3 has 15 amino acids. The CDR3 DNA reads as TGCGCCAGCAGCCAAGATGGACAGCGAGATCAGCCCCAGCATTTT. Its protein product is CASSQDGQRDQPQHF.

The DNA for the CDR3 is TGTGCCAGCAGTCACGCCCCCTATGGCTACACCTTC. This codes for CASSHAPYGYTF. V is TRBV28 and J is TRBJ1-2; D is unclear. Germline V gene lookup returns CDR1 MDHEN and CDR2 SYDVKM. The CDR3 consists of 12 residues. V was clipped by 5 bases and J by 4 bases, with 8 bases between them.

This clone was seen once. The rearrangement joins TRBV10-2 to TRBJ1-5, with D uncertain. V was pared by 4 bases and J by 0 bases, with 10 bases between. Germline V gene lookup returns CDR1 WSHSY and CDR2 SAAADI. This CDR3 has 15 amino acids. CDR3 DNA: TGCGCCAGCAGTGGTGTGCGGGATAGCAATCAGCCCCAGCATTTT. This gives the protein CASSGVRDSNQPQHF.